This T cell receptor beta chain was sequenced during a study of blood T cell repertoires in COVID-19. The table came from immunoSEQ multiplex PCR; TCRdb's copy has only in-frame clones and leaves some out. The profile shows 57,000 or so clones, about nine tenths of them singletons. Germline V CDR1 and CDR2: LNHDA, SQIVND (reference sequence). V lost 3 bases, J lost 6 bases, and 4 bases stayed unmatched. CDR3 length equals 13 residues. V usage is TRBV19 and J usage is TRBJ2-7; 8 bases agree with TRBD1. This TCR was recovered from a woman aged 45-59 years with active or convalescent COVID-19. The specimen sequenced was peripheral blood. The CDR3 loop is CASSIGTGSEQYF. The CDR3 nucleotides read TGTGCCAGTAGTATCGGGACAGGAAGCGAGCAGTACTTC.